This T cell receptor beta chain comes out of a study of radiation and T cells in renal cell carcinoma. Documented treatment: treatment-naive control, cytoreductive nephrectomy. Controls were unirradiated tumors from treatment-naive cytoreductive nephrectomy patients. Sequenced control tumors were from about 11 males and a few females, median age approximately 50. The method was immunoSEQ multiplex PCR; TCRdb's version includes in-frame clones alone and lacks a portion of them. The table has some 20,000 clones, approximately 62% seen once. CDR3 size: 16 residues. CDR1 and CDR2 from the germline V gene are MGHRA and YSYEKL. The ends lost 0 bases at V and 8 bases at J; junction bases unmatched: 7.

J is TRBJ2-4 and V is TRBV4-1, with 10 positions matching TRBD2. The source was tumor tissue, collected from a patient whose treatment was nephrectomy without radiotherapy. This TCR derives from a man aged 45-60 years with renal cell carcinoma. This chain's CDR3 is CASSQESSGSYDIQYF. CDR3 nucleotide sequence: TGCGCCAGCAGCCAAGAGTCTAGCGGGAGTTATGACATTCAGTACTTC.